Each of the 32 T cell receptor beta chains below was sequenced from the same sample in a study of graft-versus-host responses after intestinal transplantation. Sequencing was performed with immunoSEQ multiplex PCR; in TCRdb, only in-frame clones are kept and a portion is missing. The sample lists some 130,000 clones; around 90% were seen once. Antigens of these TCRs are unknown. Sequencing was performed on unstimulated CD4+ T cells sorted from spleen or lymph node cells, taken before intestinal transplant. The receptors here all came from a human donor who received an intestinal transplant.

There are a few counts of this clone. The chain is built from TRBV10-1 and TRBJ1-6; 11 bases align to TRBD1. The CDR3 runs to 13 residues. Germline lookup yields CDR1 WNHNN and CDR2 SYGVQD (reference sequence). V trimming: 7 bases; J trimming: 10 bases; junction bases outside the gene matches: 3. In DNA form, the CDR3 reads TGCGCCAGCAACCGGGACAGGGGGTCACCCCTCCACTTT. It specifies CASNRDRGSPLHF.

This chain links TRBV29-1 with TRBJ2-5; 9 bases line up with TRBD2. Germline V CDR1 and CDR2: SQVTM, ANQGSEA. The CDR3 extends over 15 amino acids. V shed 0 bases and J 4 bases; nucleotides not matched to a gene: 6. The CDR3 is CSVEDPRGGLETQYF. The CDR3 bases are TGCAGCGTTGAAGATCCGCGGGGGGGCCTAGAGACCCAGTACTTC.

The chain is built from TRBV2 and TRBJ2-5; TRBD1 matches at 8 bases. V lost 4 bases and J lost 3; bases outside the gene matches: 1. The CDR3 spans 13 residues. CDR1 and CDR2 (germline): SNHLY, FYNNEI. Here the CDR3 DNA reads TGTGCCAGCAGTGGGACAGGGAAAGAGACCCAGTACTTC. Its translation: CASSGTGKETQYF.

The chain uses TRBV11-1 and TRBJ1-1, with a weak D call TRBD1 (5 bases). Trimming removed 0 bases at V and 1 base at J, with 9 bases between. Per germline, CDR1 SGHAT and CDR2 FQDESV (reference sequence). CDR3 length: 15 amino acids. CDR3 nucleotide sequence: TGTGCCAGCAGCTTAGCAGGGGATCGGAACACTGAAGCTTTCTTT. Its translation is CASSLAGDRNTEAFF. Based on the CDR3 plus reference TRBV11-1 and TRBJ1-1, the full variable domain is EAEVAQSPRYKITEKSQAVAFWCDPISGHATLYWYRQILGQGPELLVQFQDESVVDDSQLPKDRFSAERLKGVDSTLKIQPAELGDSAMYLCASSLAGDRNTEAFFGQGTRLTVV.

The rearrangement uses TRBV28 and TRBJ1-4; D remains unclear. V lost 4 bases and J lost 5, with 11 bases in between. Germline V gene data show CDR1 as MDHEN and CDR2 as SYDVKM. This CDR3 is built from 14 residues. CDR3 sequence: CASSSGSPNEKLFF. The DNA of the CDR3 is TGTGCCAGCAGTTCTGGCAGCCCCAATGAAAAACTGTTTTTT.

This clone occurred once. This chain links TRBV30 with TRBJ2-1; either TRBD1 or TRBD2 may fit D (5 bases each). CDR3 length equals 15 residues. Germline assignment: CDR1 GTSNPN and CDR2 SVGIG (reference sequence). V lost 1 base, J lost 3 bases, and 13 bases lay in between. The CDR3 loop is CAWSERRDGYNEQFF. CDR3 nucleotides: TGTGCCTGGAGTGAAAGACGGGACGGCTACAATGAGCAGTTCTTC.

This CDR3 is CASSEWGFTEAFF. The CDR3 DNA follows: TGTGCCAGCAGTGAATGGGGTTTTACTGAAGCTTTCTTT. The V and J genes are TRBV25-1 and TRBJ1-1, with D unresolved. Trimming shortened V by 1 base and J by 5 bases, and 8 bases separated the two germline ends. CDR1 is MGHDK and CDR2 is SYGVNS in the germline V gene. The length of the CDR3 is 13 residues.

CDR3 DNA sequence: TGTGCCAGTAGTATACAGGCGGGCCAGCCCCAGCATTTT. It is translated as CASSIQAGQPQHF. The chain joins TRBV19 to TRBJ1-5; D is ambiguous. V lost 2 bases and J lost 7, with 9 bases in between. In germline, CDR1 is LNHDA, CDR2 SQIVND (reference sequence). The CDR3 contains 13 residues.

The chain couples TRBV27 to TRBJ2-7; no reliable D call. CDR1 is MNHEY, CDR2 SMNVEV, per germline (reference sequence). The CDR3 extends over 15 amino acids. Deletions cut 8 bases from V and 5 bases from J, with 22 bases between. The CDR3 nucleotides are TGTGCCAGCGGGGTATCGTGGAACCCGCTCAACGAGCAGTACTTC. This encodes CASGVSWNPLNEQYF.

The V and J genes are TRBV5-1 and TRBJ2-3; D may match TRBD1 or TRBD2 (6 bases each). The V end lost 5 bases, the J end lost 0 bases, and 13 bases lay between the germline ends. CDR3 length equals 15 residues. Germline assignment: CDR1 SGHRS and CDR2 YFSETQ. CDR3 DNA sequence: TGCGCCAGCAGATTACGGGGGCCTAGCACAGATACGCAGTATTTT. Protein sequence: CASRLRGPSTDTQYF.

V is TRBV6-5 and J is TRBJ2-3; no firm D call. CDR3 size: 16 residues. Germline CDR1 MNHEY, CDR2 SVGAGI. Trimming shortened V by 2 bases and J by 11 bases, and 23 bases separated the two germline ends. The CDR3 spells CASSYMDPRLGGVQYF. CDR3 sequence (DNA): TGTGCCAGCAGTTACATGGATCCGCGTTTGGGCGGAGTGCAGTATTTT.

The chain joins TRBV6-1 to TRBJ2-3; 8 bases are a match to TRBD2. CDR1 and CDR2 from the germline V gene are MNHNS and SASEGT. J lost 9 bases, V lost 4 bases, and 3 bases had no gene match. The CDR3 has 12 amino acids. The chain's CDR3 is CASSAGGETQYF. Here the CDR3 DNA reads TGTGCCAGCAGTGCCGGGGGGGAAACGCAGTATTTT.

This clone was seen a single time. The CDR3 region is CASSLGRSSGYQETQYF. In DNA form, the CDR3 reads TGTGCCAGCAGCTTAGGTCGGTCTAGCGGGTACCAAGAGACCCAGTACTTC. This chain links TRBV7-2 with TRBJ2-5; 8 bases fit TRBD2. The CDR3 covers 17 residues. J was trimmed by 0 bases and V by 1 base; bases with no gene match: 7. The germline V gene encodes CDR1 SGHTA and CDR2 FQGNSA.

CDR3 DNA: TGCGCCAGCAGCTTGGGATGGACTGGCTACACAGATACGCAGTATTTT. Amino acid sequence: CASSLGWTGYTDTQYF. J is TRBJ2-3 and V is TRBV5-1, with a possible D match to TRBD2 (5 bases). The V and J ends lost 0 bases and 2 bases respectively, with 13 bases between them. Per germline, CDR1 SGHRS and CDR2 YFSETQ. The CDR3 runs to 16 residues.

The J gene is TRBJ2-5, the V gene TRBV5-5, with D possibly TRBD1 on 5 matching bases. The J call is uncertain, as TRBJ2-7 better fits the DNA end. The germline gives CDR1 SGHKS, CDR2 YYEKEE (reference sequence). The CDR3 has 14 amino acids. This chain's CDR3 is CASSGNPRGYEQYF. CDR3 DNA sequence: TGTGCCAGCAGCGGTAACCCAAGGGGTTACGAGCAGTACTTC.

CDR3 coding DNA: TGTGCCAGCGCGGGGTGGGGGGTTTATGCCTACGAGCAGTACTTC. It translates to CASAGWGVYAYEQYF. V is TRBV6-1 and J is TRBJ2-7; D may be TRBD2 (6 bases). Per germline, CDR1 MNHNS and CDR2 SASEGT. The V end lost 8 bases, the J end lost 2 bases, and 19 bases lay between the germline ends. The CDR3 runs to 15 residues.

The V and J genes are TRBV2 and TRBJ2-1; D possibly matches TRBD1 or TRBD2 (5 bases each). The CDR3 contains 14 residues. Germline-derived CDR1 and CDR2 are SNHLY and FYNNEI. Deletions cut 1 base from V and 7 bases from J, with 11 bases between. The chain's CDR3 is CASSEGVRGNEQFF. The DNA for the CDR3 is TGTGCCAGCAGTGAAGGTGTGAGGGGAAATGAGCAGTTCTTC.

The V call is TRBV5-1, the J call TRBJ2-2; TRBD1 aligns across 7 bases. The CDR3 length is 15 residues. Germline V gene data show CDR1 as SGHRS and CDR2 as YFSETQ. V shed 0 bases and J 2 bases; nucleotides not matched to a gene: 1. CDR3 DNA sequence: TGCGCCAGCAGCTTGGGGGACAGTAACACCGGGGAGCTGTTTTTT. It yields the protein CASSLGDSNTGELFF.

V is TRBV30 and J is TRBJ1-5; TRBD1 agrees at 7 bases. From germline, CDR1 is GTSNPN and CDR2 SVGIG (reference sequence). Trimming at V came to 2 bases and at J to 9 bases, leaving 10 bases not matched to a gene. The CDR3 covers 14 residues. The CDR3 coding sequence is TGTGCCTGGAGTACGGGCCAGGGGGTAGTGCCCCAGCATTTT. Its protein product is CAWSTGQGVVPQHF.

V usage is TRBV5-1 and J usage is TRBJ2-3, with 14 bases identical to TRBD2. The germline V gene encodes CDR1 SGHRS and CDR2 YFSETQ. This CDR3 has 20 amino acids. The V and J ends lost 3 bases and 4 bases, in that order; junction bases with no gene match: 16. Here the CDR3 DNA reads TGCGCCAGCAGCTGGACGAGACGTGGAGGACTAGCGGGGGGTTCAGATACGCAGTATTTT. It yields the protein CASSWTRRGGLAGGSDTQYF.

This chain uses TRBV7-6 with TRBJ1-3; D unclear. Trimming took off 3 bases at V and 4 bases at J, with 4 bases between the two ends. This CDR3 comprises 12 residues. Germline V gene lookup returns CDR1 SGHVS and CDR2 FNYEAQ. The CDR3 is CASSLEGNTIYF. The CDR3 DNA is TGTGCCAGCAGCTTGGAAGGAAACACCATATATTTT.

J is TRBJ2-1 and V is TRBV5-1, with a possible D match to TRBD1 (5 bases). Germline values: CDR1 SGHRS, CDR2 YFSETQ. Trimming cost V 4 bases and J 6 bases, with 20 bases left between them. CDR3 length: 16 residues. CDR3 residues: CASSPHTGRSFNEQFF. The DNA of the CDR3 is TGCGCCAGCAGCCCTCATACAGGCCGTTCGTTCAATGAGCAGTTCTTC.

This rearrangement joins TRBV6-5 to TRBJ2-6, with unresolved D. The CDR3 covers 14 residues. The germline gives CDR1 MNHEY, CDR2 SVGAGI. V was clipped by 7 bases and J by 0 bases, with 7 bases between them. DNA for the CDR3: TGTGCCAGCACCTCCCCCTCTGGGGCCAACGTCCTGACTTTC. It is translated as CASTSPSGANVLTF.

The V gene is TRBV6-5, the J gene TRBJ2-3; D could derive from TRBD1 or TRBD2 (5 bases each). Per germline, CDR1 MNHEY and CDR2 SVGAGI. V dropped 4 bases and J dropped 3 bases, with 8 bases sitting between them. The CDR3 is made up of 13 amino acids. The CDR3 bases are TGTGCCAGCAGTTGGGACCCGACAGATACGCAGTATTTT. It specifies CASSWDPTDTQYF.

The CDR3 DNA reads TGTGCCACCAGGGGCAGGGTAGGACCTGGGGCCAACGTCCTGACTTTC. Its translation is CATRGRVGPGANVLTF. This chain links TRBV7-9 with TRBJ2-6; D possibly corresponds to TRBD1 (6 bases). The CDR3 runs to 16 residues. Germline CDR1 is SEHNR and CDR2 is FQNEAQ (reference sequence). The ends were cut back, 10 bases at V and 2 bases at J, with 18 bases in the middle.

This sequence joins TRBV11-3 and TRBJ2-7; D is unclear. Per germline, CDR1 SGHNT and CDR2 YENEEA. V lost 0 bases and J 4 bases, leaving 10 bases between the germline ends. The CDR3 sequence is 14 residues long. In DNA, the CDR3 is TGTGCCAGCAGCTTAGATCACAGTTTGTACGAGCAGTACTTC. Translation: CASSLDHSLYEQYF.

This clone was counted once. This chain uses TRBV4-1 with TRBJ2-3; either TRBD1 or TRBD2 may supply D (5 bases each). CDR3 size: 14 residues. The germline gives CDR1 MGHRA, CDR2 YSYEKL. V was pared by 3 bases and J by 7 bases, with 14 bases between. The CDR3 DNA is TGCGCCAGCAGCCAGGGGACGCCCGCTCATACGCAGTATTTT. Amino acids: CASSQGTPAHTQYF.

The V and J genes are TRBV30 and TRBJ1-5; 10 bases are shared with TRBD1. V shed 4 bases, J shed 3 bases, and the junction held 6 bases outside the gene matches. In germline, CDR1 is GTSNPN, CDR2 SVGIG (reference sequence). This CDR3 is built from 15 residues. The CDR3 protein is CAWTSGQGYNQPQHF. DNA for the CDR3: TGTGCCTGGACCTCGGGACAGGGGTACAATCAGCCCCAGCATTTT.

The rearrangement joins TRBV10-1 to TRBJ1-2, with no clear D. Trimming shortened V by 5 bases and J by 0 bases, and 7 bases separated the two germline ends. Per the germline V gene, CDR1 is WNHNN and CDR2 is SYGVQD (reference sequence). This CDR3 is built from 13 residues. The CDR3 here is CASSRTTNYGYTF. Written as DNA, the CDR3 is TGCGCCAGCAGTCGTACCACTAACTATGGCTACACCTTC.

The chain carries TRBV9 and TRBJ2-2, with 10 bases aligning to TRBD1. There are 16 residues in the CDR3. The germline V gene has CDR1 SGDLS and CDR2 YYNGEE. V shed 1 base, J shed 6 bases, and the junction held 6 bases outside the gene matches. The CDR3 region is CASSVFGTGAPGELFF. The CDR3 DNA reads TGTGCCAGCAGCGTATTCGGGACAGGGGCCCCCGGGGAGCTGTTTTTT.

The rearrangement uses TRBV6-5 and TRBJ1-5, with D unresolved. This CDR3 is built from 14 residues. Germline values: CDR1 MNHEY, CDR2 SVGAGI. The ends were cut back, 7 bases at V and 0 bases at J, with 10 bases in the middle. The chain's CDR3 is CASTFRYSNQPQHF. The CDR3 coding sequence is TGTGCCAGCACCTTCAGGTATAGCAATCAGCCCCAGCATTTT.

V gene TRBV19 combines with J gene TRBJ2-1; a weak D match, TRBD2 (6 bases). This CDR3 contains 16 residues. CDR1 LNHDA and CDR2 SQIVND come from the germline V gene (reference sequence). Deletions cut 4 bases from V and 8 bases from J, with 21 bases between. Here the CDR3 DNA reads TGTGCCAGTAGTACAGGGAGGCGCCTACGTAGGTATGAGCAGTTCTTC. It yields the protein CASSTGRRLRRYEQFF.